Each of the 20 T cell receptor beta chains below was sequenced from the same sample in a study of cytomegalovirus exposure and HLA in healthy donors. TCRdb keeps only in-frame clones here, not all; method: immunoSEQ multiplex PCR. The sample consists of under 250,000 clones, around 87% of them appearing once. Sequenced: PBMCs. Receptors were obtained from a woman younger than 35 in good health and CMV-seropositive.

The V gene is TRBV2, the J gene TRBJ1-2; D ambiguous. Trimming took off 0 bases at V and 0 bases at J, with 8 bases between the two ends. This CDR3 has 15 amino acids. Looked up from germline, CDR1 is SNHLY and CDR2 is FYNNEI. CDR3: CASSEAQSANYGYTF. In DNA, the CDR3 is TGTGCCAGCAGTGAAGCACAGTCGGCTAACTATGGCTACACCTTC.

The J gene is TRBJ1-1, the V gene TRBV7-3; D is unresolved. Germline loops: CDR1 SGHTA, CDR2 FQGTGA. Deletions cut 4 bases from V and 2 bases from J, with 8 bases between. The CDR3 loop spans 13 amino acids. The CDR3 loop is CASSSGPNTEAFF. The CDR3 bases are TGTGCCAGCAGCTCTGGGCCCAACACTGAAGCTTTCTTT.

V usage is TRBV2 and J usage is TRBJ2-1, with 12 bases matching TRBD2. Germline CDR1 SNHLY, CDR2 FYNNEI. J gave up 8 bases and V 4 bases, and 3 bases lay outside the gene matches. This CDR3 comprises 14 residues. CDR3 bases: TGTGCCAGCAGTGGACTAGCGGGAGTGCATGAGCAGTTCTTC. Amino acid sequence: CASSGLAGVHEQFF.

The rearrangement links TRBV11-2 to TRBJ2-7; 9 bases line up with TRBD2. This CDR3 is 16 amino acids long. The germline V gene has CDR1 SGHAT and CDR2 FQNNGV. The V gene end was trimmed by 2 bases and the J gene end by 3 bases; junction bases not matched to a gene: 8. As DNA, the CDR3 is TGTGCCAGCAGCTTACGGGCGGGGGGGCAGAGCTACGAGCAGTACTTC. It translates to CASSLRAGGQSYEQYF.

The chain uses TRBV7-2 and TRBJ1-2; 9 nucleotides align to TRBD1. There are 13 residues in the CDR3. J was trimmed by 8 bases and V by 1 base; bases with no gene match: 2. Germline lookup yields CDR1 SGHTA and CDR2 FQGNSA. The CDR3 sequence: CASSLGTGVGYTF. DNA of the CDR3: TGTGCCAGCAGCTTAGGGACAGGGGTCGGCTACACCTTC.

This chain uses TRBV2 with TRBJ2-3, with no clear D. Trimming left V 4 bases short and J 15 bases short, with 14 bases between. The CDR3 length is 11 residues. CDR1 SNHLY and CDR2 FYNNEI come from the germline V gene. DNA for the CDR3: TGTGCCAGCAGTGTGGCCCCAACCAGATATTTT. Translating it yields CASSVAPTRYF. The variable domain in full, completed from reference TRBV2 and TRBJ2-3, reads EPEVTQTPSHQVTQMGQEVILRCVPISNHLYFYWYRQILGQKVEFLVSFYNNEISEKSEIFDDQFSVERPDGSNFTLKIRSTKLEDSAMYFCASSVAPTRYFGPGTRLTVL.

The chain has TRBV7-8 and TRBJ2-1, with D possibly TRBD2 on 6 matching bases. CDR3 length equals 16 residues. Germline V lookup: CDR1 SGHVS, CDR2 FQNEAQ. Trimming removed 5 bases from V and 7 bases from J, with 21 bases in between. CDR3 protein: CASSPASAGSRNEQFF. The CDR3 DNA sequence: TGTGCCAGCAGCCCCGCCTCTGCGGGAAGTCGGAATGAGCAGTTCTTC.

The rearrangement links TRBV5-1 to TRBJ2-5; 7 positions agree with TRBD2. The germline V gene encodes CDR1 SGHRS and CDR2 YFSETQ. V lost 2 bases and J lost 4; bases outside the gene matches: 11. CDR3 size: 16 residues. The CDR3 protein is CASSLMAGVEGETQYF. CDR3 DNA sequence: TGCGCCAGCAGCTTAATGGCGGGAGTAGAGGGAGAGACCCAGTACTTC.

The chain links TRBV5-1 to TRBJ1-5; the match to TRBD1 covers 12 bases. This CDR3 has 17 residues. Germline lookup yields CDR1 SGHRS and CDR2 YFSETQ. Germline trimming cut 4 bases from V and 6 bases from J; bases unmatched to any gene: 11. Here the CDR3 reads CASSAGTGGGESQPQHF. Here the CDR3 DNA reads TGCGCCAGCAGCGCCGGGACAGGGGGCGGAGAGAGTCAGCCCCAGCATTTT.

This clone was observed a single time. V and J are TRBV29-1 and TRBJ1-2; 9 positions match TRBD1. The trim removed 7 bases at V and 5 bases at J, leaving 5 bases unmatched. This CDR3 has 12 amino acids. In germline, CDR1 is SQVTM, CDR2 ANQGSEA. The CDR3 sequence is CSGTGQGYGYTF. The CDR3 DNA reads as TGCAGCGGGACGGGACAGGGATATGGCTACACCTTC.

As for this clone: Within the sample, other DNA sequences also encode this same CDR3. The gene calls are TRBV5-1 and TRBJ1-1, with 11 bases lining up with TRBD1. CDR3 size: 14 residues. Trimming at V came to 3 bases and at J to 5 bases, leaving 3 bases not matched to a gene. Germline CDR1 is SGHRS and CDR2 is YFSETQ. DNA for the CDR3: TGCGCCAGCAGCTCGGGACAGGGGGAGACTGAAGCTTTCTTT. Protein product: CASSSGQGETEAFF.

The CDR3 DNA reads TGCGCCAGCAGCCTCACAGGGATCACTGAAGCTTTCTTT. It is translated as CASSLTGITEAFF. The V and J genes are TRBV5-1 and TRBJ1-1; maybe TRBD1 (6 bases). Germline-derived CDR1 and CDR2 are SGHRS and YFSETQ. Trimming took off 4 bases at V and 4 bases at J, with 11 bases between the two ends. The CDR3 contains 13 residues.

This clone occurred once. This chain connects TRBV5-1 to TRBJ2-1; D may be TRBD2 (6 bases). The germline V and J ends were trimmed by 0 bases and 7 bases, with 11 bases remaining between them. CDR1 SGHRS and CDR2 YFSETQ come from the germline V gene. CDR3 length equals 14 residues. The CDR3 DNA follows: TGCGCCAGCAGCTTGGACGGGACTCCAAATGAGCAGTTCTTC. Translated: CASSLDGTPNEQFF.

The chain joins TRBV28 to TRBJ2-7, with D possibly being TRBD2 (6 bases). From germline, CDR1 is MDHEN and CDR2 SYDVKM. The CDR3 has 18 amino acids. Trimming shortened V by 2 bases and J by 3 bases, and 23 bases separated the two germline ends. The CDR3 DNA sequence: TGTGCCAGCAGTTTAGAGGCACTAGCAAGAAATAAGATCTACGAGCAGTACTTC. It translates to CASSLEALARNKIYEQYF.

The chain is built from TRBV18 and TRBJ1-2, with unresolved D. The CDR3 covers 13 residues. V lost 5 bases to trimming and J lost 2 bases, with 9 bases between them. Germline V CDR1 and CDR2: KGHSH, LQKENI. The CDR3: CASSTELNYGYTF. CDR3 coding DNA: TGTGCCAGCTCAACGGAGCTAAACTATGGCTACACCTTC. Supplemented by reference TRBV18 and TRBJ1-2, the full variable domain reads NAGVMQNPRHLVRRRGQEARLRCSPMKGHSHVYWYRQLPEEGLKFMVYLQKENIIDESGMPKERFSAEFPKEGPSILRIQQVVRGDSAAYFCASSTELNYGYTFGSGTRLTVV.

V gene TRBV28 combines with J gene TRBJ1-2; perhaps TRBD1 as D (6 bases). The germline gives CDR1 MDHEN, CDR2 SYDVKM. V was cut by 4 bases and J by 1 base, with 31 bases left in between. CDR3 length equals 21 residues. The chain's CDR3 is CASSSQTRDTTIYPYNYGYTF. CDR3 bases: TGTGCCAGCAGTTCCCAGACACGGGACACCACAATTTACCCTTATAACTATGGCTACACCTTC.

This clone appeared a single time. This sequence joins TRBV18 and TRBJ1-2; D ambiguous. V lost 1 base to trimming and J lost 2 bases, with 8 bases between them. This CDR3 is 14 amino acids long. Per the germline V gene, CDR1 is KGHSH and CDR2 is LQKENI. The CDR3 DNA reads as TGTGCCAGCTCACCACTAGCGGGCAACTATGGCTACACCTTC. Translated: CASSPLAGNYGYTF.

The rearrangement joins TRBV30 to TRBJ2-7; tentatively, D is TRBD2 (6 bases). This CDR3 contains 13 residues. V lost 0 bases, J lost 6 bases, and 12 bases lay in between. CDR1 GTSNPN and CDR2 SVGIG come from the germline V gene (reference sequence). The CDR3 region has the DNA TGTGCCTGGAGTGTACAAACCGGGAGCGAGCAGTACTTC. The encoded protein is CAWSVQTGSEQYF.

The V gene is TRBV5-4, the J gene TRBJ2-7; TRBD2 matches 10 bases. Germline loops: CDR1 SGHNT, CDR2 YYREEE (reference sequence). CDR3 size: 15 residues. The junction had 5 bases not matched to a gene; V was cut back by 5 bases and J by 0 bases. CDR3 loop: CASRSGTSASYEQYF. The CDR3 bases are TGTGCCAGCAGGTCCGGGACTAGCGCCTCCTACGAGCAGTACTTC.

The rearrangement uses TRBV19 and TRBJ2-7; 7 bases align to TRBD2. CDR3 length: 15 residues. Trimming cost V 1 base and J 3 bases; bases outside gene matches: 6. The V gene's germline CDR1 is LNHDA and CDR2 SQIVND (reference sequence). CDR3 loop: CASSIGGAGIYEQYF. The DNA for the CDR3 is TGTGCCAGTAGTATAGGAGGAGCGGGAATCTACGAGCAGTACTTC.